This T cell receptor beta chain was sequenced for a study of blood T cell repertoires in COVID-19. For the study at large: Samples of COVID-19 (acute and convalescent) were obtained from the United States, Italy and Spain. T cells, B-cell-depleted T cells, or PBMCs supplied cDNA or gDNA.

Authors' processing steps: The authors estimated nucleated cell counts from reference gene primer amplification. The repertoire was sequenced with immunoSEQ multiplex PCR; TCRdb's copy has only in-frame clones and lacks some. The D gene and trimming were derived from the DNA, and the V and J assignments and clone size from that table. Of some 150,000 clones listed, approximately 85% are singletons. This CDR3 contains 16 residues. Germline CDR1 and CDR2: LGHNA and YNFKEQ. V was shortened by 0 bases and J by 5 bases, with 16 bases between the two germline ends. Seattle patient enrollment occurred during active infection, with longitudinal follow-up thereafter.

The sequence was obtained from a man aged 55 to 70 with COVID-19, enrolled during active disease. The chain links TRBV4-2 to TRBJ2-5; the D gene is possibly TRBD1 (7 bases). The sequencing sample was made of peripheral blood. In DNA form, the CDR3 reads TGTGCCAGCAGCCAAGAAAGGAGGGGGCCGAAGGAGACCCAGTACTTC. It translates to CASSQERRGPKETQYF.